The 28 T cell receptor beta chains given below trace back to one sample, sequenced in a study of T cell responses to AZD1222 COVID-19 vaccine. Clones were read by immunoSEQ multiplex PCR, and TCRdb kept only the in-frame ones, dropping some. The repertoire includes about 180,000 clones, over 80% of them detected once, and approximately 2% sits in the top ten. Sequences were derived from peripheral blood, sampled on day 0 of AZD1222 vaccination. These receptors were collected from an adult in good health.

This chain links TRBV4-3 with TRBJ1-4, with D perhaps TRBD1 (5 bases). Germline CDR1 reads LGHNA; CDR2 reads YSLEER. CDR3 length equals 17 residues. Trimming removed 1 base at V and 8 bases at J, with 20 bases between. The CDR3 DNA reads TGCGCCAGCAGCCAAGGCACGACCGGGACCGGCAACGAAAAACTGTTTTTT. Amino acids: CASSQGTTGTGNEKLFF.

This chain links TRBV28 with TRBJ2-7; D possibly corresponds to TRBD2 (5 bases). The CDR3 totals 12 residues. The germline V gene encodes CDR1 MDHEN and CDR2 SYDVKM. The V and J ends lost 6 bases and 5 bases respectively, with 11 bases between them. CDR3 nucleotides: TGTGCCAGCAGGCGGACTTTGGACGAGCAGTACTTC. As protein: CASRRTLDEQYF.

The gene calls are TRBV28 and TRBJ2-7; 10 bases align to TRBD2. The CDR3 has 13 residues. The junction had 5 bases not matched to a gene; V was cut back by 10 bases and J by 2 bases. Germline CDR1 is MDHEN and CDR2 is SYDVKM. CDR3 residues: CATVLAGTYEQYF. The CDR3 coding sequence is TGTGCCACCGTACTAGCGGGGACCTACGAGCAGTACTTC.

The genes are TRBV7-9 and TRBJ1-2; D uncertain. The germline V gene has CDR1 SEHNR and CDR2 FQNEAQ (reference sequence). This CDR3 contains 14 residues. Deletions cut 4 bases from V and 0 bases from J, with 9 bases between. The CDR3 coding sequence is TGTGCCAGCAGCTCCTGGCCTCCTAACTATGGCTACACCTTC. Amino acid sequence: CASSSWPPNYGYTF.

The rearrangement uses TRBV18 and TRBJ2-3; 12 nucleotides align to TRBD2. The CDR3 consists of 18 residues. Looked up from germline, CDR1 is KGHSH and CDR2 is LQKENI. The J segment lost 0 bases and the V segment lost 3 bases, leaving 7 bases of the junction unmatched. Written as DNA, the CDR3 is TGTGCCAGCTCACCGACGGGTGGACTAGCGGGAAGCACAGATACGCAGTATTTT. As protein: CASSPTGGLAGSTDTQYF.

This chain links TRBV10-3 with TRBJ2-7; maybe TRBD1 (5 bases). This CDR3 is 12 amino acids long. Trimming cost V 11 bases and J 5 bases, with 16 bases left between them. Per the germline V gene, CDR1 is ENHRY and CDR2 is SYGVKD. The CDR3 protein is CASTQGNDEQYF. The CDR3 DNA sequence: TGTGCCTCTACGCAGGGTAACGACGAGCAGTACTTC.

The chain carries TRBV24-1 and TRBJ2-1; D might be TRBD1 (5 bases). This CDR3 contains 14 residues. Germline V gene lookup returns CDR1 KGHDR and CDR2 SFDVKD. Deletions cut 7 bases from V and 4 bases from J, with 13 bases between. CDR3: CATSPRVSYNEQFF. The CDR3 bases are TGTGCCACCAGCCCCAGGGTTTCATACAATGAGCAGTTCTTC.

The chain employs TRBV28 and TRBJ1-1; D unresolved. V lost 3 bases, J lost 0 bases, and 5 bases lay in between. The CDR3 sequence is 13 residues long. Germline lookup yields CDR1 MDHEN and CDR2 SYDVKM. CDR3 sequence reads: CASSFSVNTEAFF. CDR3 DNA: TGTGCCAGCAGTTTTTCAGTGAACACTGAAGCTTTCTTT.

The chain has TRBV23-1 and TRBJ1-2, with 7 bases aligning to TRBD1. TRBV23-1 is marked as an open reading frame, function uncertain. The CDR3 is 16 amino acids. V shed 4 bases, J shed 4 bases, and the junction held 12 bases outside the gene matches. CDR3 loop: CASSPSGGFDGYGYTF. The DNA of the CDR3 is TGCGCCAGCAGTCCCTCAGGGGGTTTTGACGGCTATGGCTACACCTTC.

The chain carries TRBV3-1 (or the pseudogene TRBV3-2) and TRBJ1-4; D is unresolved. Germline V gene lookup returns CDR1 LGHDT and CDR2 YNNKEL (reference sequence). The CDR3 has 14 amino acids. Trimming shortened V by 0 bases and J by 8 bases, and 10 bases separated the two germline ends. DNA for the CDR3: TGTGCCAGCAGCCAAGACCTCCAGTCGGAAAAACTGTTTTTT. This encodes CASSQDLQSEKLFF.

The CDR3 DNA reads as TGTGCCAGCAGCTTAAAGTCAGCCGGTGAAGCTTTCTTT. This encodes CASSLKSAGEAFF. The chain couples TRBV7-2 to TRBJ1-1, with D unclear. Germline V gene lookup returns CDR1 SGHTA and CDR2 FQGNSA. V lost 2 bases to trimming and J lost 7 bases, with 11 bases between them. CDR3 length equals 13 residues.

J is TRBJ2-7 and V is TRBV19; 8 positions match TRBD2. This CDR3 region has 15 residues. Germline V gene data show CDR1 as LNHDA and CDR2 as SQIVND (reference sequence). V shed 3 bases, J shed 2 bases, and the junction held 6 bases outside the gene matches. CDR3 in amino acids: CASSIEAGEAYEQYF. For the CDR3, the DNA is TGTGCCAGTAGTATTGAAGCGGGAGAGGCCTACGAGCAGTACTTC.

This chain joins TRBV11-2 and TRBJ1-2; D gene ambiguous. This CDR3 spans 15 amino acids. V was clipped by 5 bases and J by 2 bases, with 15 bases between them. CDR1 and CDR2 from the germline V gene are SGHAT and FQNNGV. In DNA form, the CDR3 reads TGTGCCAGCAGCCACGGCGGCCGATCCAACTATGGCTACACCTTC. Translated, it gives CASSHGGRSNYGYTF.

V gene TRBV6-2 or TRBV6-3 combines with J gene TRBJ1-3, with D unresolved. Germline V gene sequence: CDR1 MNHEY, CDR2 SVGEGT. The CDR3 covers 16 residues. V lost 2 bases and J 0 bases, leaving 11 bases between the germline ends. The CDR3 here is CASSYNGGHSGNTIYF. CDR3 bases: TGTGCCAGCAGTTACAACGGCGGCCACTCTGGAAACACCATATATTTT.

CDR3 amino acids: CASSLSTVGEQFF. CDR3 in DNA: TGTGCCAGCAGCTTATCCACGGTTGGTGAGCAGTTCTTC. The gene calls are TRBV7-9 and TRBJ2-1; D unresolved. The germline CDR1 and CDR2 sequences are SEHNR and FQNEAQ (reference sequence). This CDR3 has 13 amino acids. V lost 2 bases and J lost 9, with 11 bases in between.

In its sample, this clone was seen once. The chain recombines TRBV27 with TRBJ1-1; D possibly corresponds to TRBD1 (5 bases). V shed 3 bases and J shed 3 bases, with 8 bases lying between them. Germline assignment: CDR1 MNHEY and CDR2 SMNVEV (reference sequence). The CDR3 extends over 13 amino acids. For the CDR3, the DNA is TGTGCCAGCAGTTTGGGACGGGACACTGAAGCTTTCTTT. Translating gives CASSLGRDTEAFF.

The chain employs TRBV28 and TRBJ2-2; D possibly uses TRBD1 or TRBD2 (5 bases each). From germline, CDR1 is MDHEN and CDR2 SYDVKM. The CDR3 runs to 16 residues. The CDR3 spells CAVPSEWGPNTGELFF. CDR3 in DNA: TGTGCTGTCCCCTCGGAGTGGGGACCCAACACCGGGGAGCTGTTTTTT.

This rearrangement joins TRBV5-1 to TRBJ2-7; TRBD1 matches at 12 bases. Unmatched junction bases numbered 9, after V lost 3 bases and J lost 5 bases. The CDR3 runs 16 residues. The V gene's germline CDR1 is SGHRS and CDR2 YFSETQ. The CDR3: CASSWTGTGGFDEQYF. The CDR3 DNA reads as TGCGCCAGCAGCTGGACCGGGACAGGGGGCTTCGACGAGCAGTACTTC.

The CDR3 nucleotides read TGTGCCAGCAGTGGATTTGAGGTGGCCCACTCTGGAAACACCATATATTTT. This sequence encodes CASSGFEVAHSGNTIYF. The chain joins TRBV2 to TRBJ1-3; D remains ambiguous. The length of the CDR3 is 17 residues. Germline V lookup: CDR1 SNHLY, CDR2 FYNNEI. V was trimmed by 4 bases and J by 0 bases, leaving 16 bases between them.

The V and J genes are TRBV19 and TRBJ1-5, with 7 bases aligning to TRBD1. This CDR3 is 15 amino acids long. With V trimmed by 5 bases and J by 5 bases, 9 bases remained unmatched. From germline, CDR1 is LNHDA and CDR2 SQIVND (reference sequence). In nucleotides, the CDR3 is TGTGCCAGTAGTGCGAACCGGGACAGCTATCAGCCCCAGCATTTT. Amino acid sequence: CASSANRDSYQPQHF.

V is TRBV6-2 or TRBV6-3 and J is TRBJ1-5; possibly TRBD1 for D (5 bases). Per germline, CDR1 MNHEY and CDR2 SVGEGT. The V end was cut by 4 bases, the J end by 6 bases, with 19 bases between. The CDR3 spans 16 residues. The CDR3 reads CASSFIPGLGGQPQHF. The CDR3 nucleotides read TGTGCCAGCAGTTTCATTCCGGGACTTGGCGGTCAGCCCCAGCATTTT.

A single count supports this clone. This chain links TRBV5-5 with TRBJ2-7; no clear D. CDR3 length: 14 amino acids. The germline V gene has CDR1 SGHKS and CDR2 YYEKEE (reference sequence). Trimming took 4 bases from V and 0 from J, leaving 11 bases between them. CDR3 sequence (DNA): TGTGCCAGCAGCGCGTTCTCGGGCTCCTACGAGCAGTACTTC. This translates into CASSAFSGSYEQYF.

The J gene is TRBJ2-2, the V gene TRBV30; TRBD1 matches at 9 bases. The CDR3 is made up of 18 amino acids. V shed 0 bases and J 0 bases; nucleotides not matched to a gene: 8. Germline assignment: CDR1 GTSNPN and CDR2 SVGIG (reference sequence). The CDR3 DNA reads TGTGCCTGGAGTGTATGGGACAGGGCCCCCGCGAACACCGGGGAGCTGTTTTTT. Translation: CAWSVWDRAPANTGELFF.

V usage is TRBV27 and J usage is TRBJ2-7, with TRBD1 matching 7 bases. With V trimmed by 5 bases and J by 4 bases, 8 bases remained unmatched. The CDR3 is 14 amino acids. Germline assignment: CDR1 MNHEY and CDR2 SMNVEV (reference sequence). This CDR3 is CASSTTGSLYEQYF. The CDR3 DNA is TGTGCCAGCAGTACGACAGGGAGTCTATACGAGCAGTACTTC.

The V gene is TRBV9, the J gene TRBJ1-5; D not certain. Germline V gene sequence: CDR1 SGDLS, CDR2 YYNGEE. V lost 0 bases, J lost 4 bases, and 8 bases lay in between. There are 14 residues in the CDR3. As DNA, the CDR3 is TGTGCCAGCAGCGTAGGGGATAAAAATCAGCCCCAGCATTTT. It specifies CASSVGDKNQPQHF.

This sequence joins TRBV7-9 and TRBJ2-5, with TRBD2 identical over 8 bases. V was pared by 2 bases and J by 2 bases, with 13 bases of the junction left unmatched. CDR1 SEHNR and CDR2 FQNEAQ come from the germline V gene (reference sequence). CDR3 length: 18 residues. CDR3 loop: CASSLNGGAGIRQETQYF. The CDR3 nucleotides are TGTGCCAGCAGCTTAAACGGGGGGGCCGGAATACGGCAAGAGACCCAGTACTTC.

The chain has TRBV12-3 or TRBV12-4 and TRBJ1-6; no reliable D call. The CDR3 is 13 amino acids. Trimming cost V 1 base and J 5 bases, with 3 bases left between them. CDR3 residues: CASSLGNNSPLHF. In DNA form, the CDR3 reads TGTGCCAGCAGTTTAGGCAATAATTCACCCCTCCACTTT.

CDR3 sequence reads: CASSEPGEGNTIYF. The CDR3 nucleotides read TGCGCCAGCAGTGAACCCGGGGAGGGAAACACCATATATTTT. The rearrangement joins TRBV10-2 to TRBJ1-3; D gene unclear. Germline CDR1 is WSHSY and CDR2 is SAAADI. There are 14 residues in the CDR3. V dropped 3 bases and J dropped 4 bases, with 10 bases sitting between them.